The clone carrying this T cell receptor beta chain was picked up a small number of times. What it binds is not known. This CDR3 is 15 amino acids long. The V end lost 2 bases, the J end lost 3 bases, and 14 bases lay between the germline ends. Germline-derived CDR1 and CDR2 are MGHRA and YSYEKL. The sample belongs to a study of T-cell reconstitution after alpha-beta-depleted transplantation in children. Overall study findings and caveats: Some patients owed their high day-60 TCRbeta diversity to surviving recipient T cells and thymic progenitors.

Molecular barcoding with unique molecular identifiers was used for the TCRbeta library. TCRdb reprocessed the PCR reads via MiXCR and lists one record per CDR3 protein. The sample shows 700,000 to 950,000 distinct CDR3 sequences, roughly 16% of them seen only once. The specimen was PBMCs, mostly from graft donor cells, collected 360 days after TCRalphabeta/CD19-depleted stem cell transplant. The sequence was collected from a male patient between 5 and 17 years old who had a stem cell transplant for acute lymphoblastic leukemia, so the T cells may come from the graft donor. The V and J genes are TRBV4-1 and TRBJ2-7; tentatively, D is TRBD2 (6 bases). CDR3 amino acids: CASSQPSGPHYEQYF. Written as DNA, the CDR3 is TGCGCCAGCAGCCAACCCAGCGGGCCTCACTACGAGCAGTACTTC.